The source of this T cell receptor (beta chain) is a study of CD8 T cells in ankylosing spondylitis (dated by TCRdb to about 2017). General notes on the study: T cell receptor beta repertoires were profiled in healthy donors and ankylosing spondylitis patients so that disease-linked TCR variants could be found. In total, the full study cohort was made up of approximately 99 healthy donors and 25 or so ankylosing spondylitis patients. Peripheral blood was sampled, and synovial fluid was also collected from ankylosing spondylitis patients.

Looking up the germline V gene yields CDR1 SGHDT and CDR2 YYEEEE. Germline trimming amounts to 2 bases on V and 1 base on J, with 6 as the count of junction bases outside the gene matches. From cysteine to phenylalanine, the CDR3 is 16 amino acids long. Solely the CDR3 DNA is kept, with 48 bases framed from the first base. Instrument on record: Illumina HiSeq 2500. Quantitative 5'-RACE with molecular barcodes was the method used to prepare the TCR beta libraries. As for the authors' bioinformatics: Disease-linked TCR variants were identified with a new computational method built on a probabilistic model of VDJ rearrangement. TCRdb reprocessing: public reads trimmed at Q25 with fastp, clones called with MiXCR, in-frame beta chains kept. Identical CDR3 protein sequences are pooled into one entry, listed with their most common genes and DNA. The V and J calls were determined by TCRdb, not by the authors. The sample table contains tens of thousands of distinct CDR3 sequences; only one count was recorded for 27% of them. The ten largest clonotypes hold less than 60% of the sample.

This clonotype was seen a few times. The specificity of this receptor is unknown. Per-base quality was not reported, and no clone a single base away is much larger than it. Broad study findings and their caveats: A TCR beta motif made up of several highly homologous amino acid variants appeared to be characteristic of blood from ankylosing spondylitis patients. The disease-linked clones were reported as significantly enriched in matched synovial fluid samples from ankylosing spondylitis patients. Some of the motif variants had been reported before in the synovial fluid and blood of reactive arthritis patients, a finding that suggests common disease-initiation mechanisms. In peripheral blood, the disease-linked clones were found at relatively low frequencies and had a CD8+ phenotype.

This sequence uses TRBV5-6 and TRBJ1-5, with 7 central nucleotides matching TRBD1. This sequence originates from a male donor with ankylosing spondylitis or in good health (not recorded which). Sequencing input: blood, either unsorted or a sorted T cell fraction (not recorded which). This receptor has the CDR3 CASSFTGVGSNQPQHF. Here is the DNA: TGTGCCAGCAGCTTTACAGGGGTAGGAAGCAATCAGCCCCAGCATTTT.